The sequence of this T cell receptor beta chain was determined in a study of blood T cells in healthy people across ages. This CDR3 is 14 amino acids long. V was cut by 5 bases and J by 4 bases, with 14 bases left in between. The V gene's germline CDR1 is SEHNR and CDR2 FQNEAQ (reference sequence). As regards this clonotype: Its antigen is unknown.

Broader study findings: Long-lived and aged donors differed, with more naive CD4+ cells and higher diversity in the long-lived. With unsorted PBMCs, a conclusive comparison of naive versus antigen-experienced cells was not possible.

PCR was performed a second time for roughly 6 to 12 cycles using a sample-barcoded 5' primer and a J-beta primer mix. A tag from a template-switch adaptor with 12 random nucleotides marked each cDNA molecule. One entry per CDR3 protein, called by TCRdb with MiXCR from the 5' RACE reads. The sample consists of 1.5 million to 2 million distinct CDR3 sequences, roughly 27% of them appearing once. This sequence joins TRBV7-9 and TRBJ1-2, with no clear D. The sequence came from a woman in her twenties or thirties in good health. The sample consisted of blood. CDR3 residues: CASSPRRESYGYTF. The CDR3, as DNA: TGTGCCAGCAGCCCCCGGCGGGAAAGCTATGGCTACACCTTC.